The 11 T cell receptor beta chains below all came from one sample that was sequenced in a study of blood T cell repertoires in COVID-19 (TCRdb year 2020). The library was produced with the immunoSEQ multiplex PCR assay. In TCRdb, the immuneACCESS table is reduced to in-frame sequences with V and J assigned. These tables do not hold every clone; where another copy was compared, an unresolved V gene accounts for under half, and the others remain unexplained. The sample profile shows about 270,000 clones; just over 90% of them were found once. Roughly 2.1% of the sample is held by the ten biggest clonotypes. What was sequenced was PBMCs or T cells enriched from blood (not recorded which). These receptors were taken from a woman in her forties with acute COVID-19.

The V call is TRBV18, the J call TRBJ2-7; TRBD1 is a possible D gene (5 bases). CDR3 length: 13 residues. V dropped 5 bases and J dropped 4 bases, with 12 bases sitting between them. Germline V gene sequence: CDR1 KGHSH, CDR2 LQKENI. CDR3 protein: CASSTRVQYEQYF. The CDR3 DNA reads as TGTGCCAGCTCAACCAGGGTTCAATACGAGCAGTACTTC.

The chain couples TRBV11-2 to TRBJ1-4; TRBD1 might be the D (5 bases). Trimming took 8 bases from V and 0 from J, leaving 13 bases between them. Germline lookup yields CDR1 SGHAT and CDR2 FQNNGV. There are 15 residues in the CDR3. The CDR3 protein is CASRIRGTTNEKLFF. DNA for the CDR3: TGTGCCAGCCGCATCCGGGGGACAACTAATGAAAAACTGTTTTTT.

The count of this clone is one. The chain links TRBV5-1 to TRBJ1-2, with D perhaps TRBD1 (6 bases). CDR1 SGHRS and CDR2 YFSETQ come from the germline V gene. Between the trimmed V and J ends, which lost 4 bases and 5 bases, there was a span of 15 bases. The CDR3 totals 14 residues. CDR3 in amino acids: CASSPGAGAYGYTF. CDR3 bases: TGCGCCAGCAGCCCCGGAGCAGGGGCGTATGGCTACACCTTC.

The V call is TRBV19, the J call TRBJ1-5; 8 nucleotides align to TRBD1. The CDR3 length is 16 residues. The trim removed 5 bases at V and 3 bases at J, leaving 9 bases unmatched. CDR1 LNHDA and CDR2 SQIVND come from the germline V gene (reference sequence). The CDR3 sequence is CASSALPGQVNQPQHF. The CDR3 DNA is TGTGCCAGTAGTGCACTTCCGGGACAGGTCAATCAGCCCCAGCATTTT.

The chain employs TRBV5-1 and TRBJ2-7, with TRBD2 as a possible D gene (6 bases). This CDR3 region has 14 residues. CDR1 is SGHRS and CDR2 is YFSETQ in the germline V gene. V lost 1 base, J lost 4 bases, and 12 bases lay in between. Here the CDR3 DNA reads TGCGCCAGCAGCTTGATAGTCGGGAGTTACGAGCAGTACTTC. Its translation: CASSLIVGSYEQYF.

The CDR3 DNA reads TGTGCCAGCAGCTTATATGCGGGGCAATACAGTAACTATGGCTACACCTTC. It translates to CASSLYAGQYSNYGYTF. This chain connects TRBV3-1 (or the pseudogene TRBV3-2) to TRBJ1-2, with D possibly being TRBD1 (5 bases). Germline CDR1 is LGHDT and CDR2 is YNNKEL (reference sequence). Trimming left V 5 bases short and J 1 base short, with 20 bases between. The CDR3 has 17 amino acids.

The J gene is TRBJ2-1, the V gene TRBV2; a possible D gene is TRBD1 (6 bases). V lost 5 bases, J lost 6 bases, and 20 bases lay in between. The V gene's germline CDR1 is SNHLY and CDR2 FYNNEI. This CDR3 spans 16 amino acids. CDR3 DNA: TGTGCCAGCAGTTCCCTGGACAGTTCGTCTTCCAATGAGCAGTTCTTC. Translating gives CASSSLDSSSSNEQFF.

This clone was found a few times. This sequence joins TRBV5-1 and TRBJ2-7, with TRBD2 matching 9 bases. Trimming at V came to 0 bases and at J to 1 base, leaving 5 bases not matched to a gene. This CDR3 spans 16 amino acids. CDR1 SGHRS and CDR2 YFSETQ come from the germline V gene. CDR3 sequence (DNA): TGCGCCAGCAGCTTGGCTAGCGGGACGCTGTCCTACGAGCAGTACTTC. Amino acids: CASSLASGTLSYEQYF.

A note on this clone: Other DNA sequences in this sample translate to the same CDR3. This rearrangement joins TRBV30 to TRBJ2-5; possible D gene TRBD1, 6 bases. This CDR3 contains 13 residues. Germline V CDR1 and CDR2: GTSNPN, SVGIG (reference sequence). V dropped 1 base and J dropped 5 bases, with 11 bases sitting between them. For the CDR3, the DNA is TGTGCCTGGAGTGGGGGGCTGGGTGAGACCCAGTACTTC. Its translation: CAWSGGLGETQYF.

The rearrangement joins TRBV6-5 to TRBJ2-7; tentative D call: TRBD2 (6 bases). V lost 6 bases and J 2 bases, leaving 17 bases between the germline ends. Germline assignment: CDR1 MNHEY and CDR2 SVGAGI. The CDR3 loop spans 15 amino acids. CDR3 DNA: TGTGCCAGCAGAAAGGGACTGACTAACACCTACGAGCAGTACTTC. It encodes CASRKGLTNTYEQYF.

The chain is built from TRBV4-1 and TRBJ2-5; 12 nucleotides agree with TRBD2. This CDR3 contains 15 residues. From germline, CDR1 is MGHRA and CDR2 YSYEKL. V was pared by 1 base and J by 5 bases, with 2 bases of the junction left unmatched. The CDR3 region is CASSQGLAGGETQYF. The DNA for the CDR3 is TGCGCCAGCAGCCAAGGGCTAGCGGGAGGGGAGACCCAGTACTTC.